In this sample, the clone carrying this T cell receptor (beta chain) turned up once. The length of the CDR3 is 16 residues. CDR1 MGHRA and CDR2 YSYEKL come from the germline V gene. Unmatched junction bases numbered 4, after V lost 0 bases and J lost 3 bases. The record originates from a study of blood T cell repertoires in COVID-19. Overall study context: Donors in the United States, Italy and Spain gave samples during acute or convalescent COVID-19. T cells, B-cell-depleted T cells, or PBMCs provided the cDNA or gDNA that served as material.

Original analysis: Quantification of nucleated cells was approximated via reference gene primer amplification. Using immunoSEQ multiplex PCR, the repertoire was profiled, and TCRdb retains in-frame clones only, with some absent. V, J and clone size are taken as reported in that table, and D and trimming were inferred from the DNA itself. In the table there are around 40,000 clones, around 88% of which are singletons. Specimen: peripheral blood. The chain combines TRBV4-1 with TRBJ1-2; 10 nucleotides align to TRBD1. This TCR derives from a woman older than 75 with active or convalescent COVID-19. The chain's CDR3 is CASSQDAGTGDYGYTF. CDR3 DNA: TGCGCCAGCAGCCAAGATGCCGGGACAGGGGACTATGGCTACACCTTC.